This T cell receptor beta chain emerged from a study of CD8 T cells in ankylosing spondylitis. Study-level results: What seemed typical of ankylosing spondylitis blood was a TCR beta motif built from eight highly homologous variants. Peripheral blood samples showed relatively rare disease-linked clones, and these clones were CD8+.

A remark on this clonotype: Its antigen is undetermined.

This CDR3 has 15 residues. CDR1 and CDR2 (germline): LNHDA, SQIVND (reference sequence). V lost 6 bases, J lost 7 bases, and 19 bases lay in between. TCRdb ran MiXCR on the 5' RACE reads and lists one entry per CDR3 protein. The sample shows about 540,000 distinct CDR3 sequences, 10% to 15% of them seen only once. The sequenced material came from blood, either unsorted or a sorted T cell fraction (not recorded which). The sequence came from a male donor with ankylosing spondylitis. The chain carries TRBV19 and TRBJ2-1; D possibly uses TRBD1 or TRBD2 (5 bases each). CDR3 in DNA: TGTGCCAGTAGGGGGACCGCTACTCACCCAAATGAGCAGTTCTTC. The encoded protein is CASRGTATHPNEQFF.